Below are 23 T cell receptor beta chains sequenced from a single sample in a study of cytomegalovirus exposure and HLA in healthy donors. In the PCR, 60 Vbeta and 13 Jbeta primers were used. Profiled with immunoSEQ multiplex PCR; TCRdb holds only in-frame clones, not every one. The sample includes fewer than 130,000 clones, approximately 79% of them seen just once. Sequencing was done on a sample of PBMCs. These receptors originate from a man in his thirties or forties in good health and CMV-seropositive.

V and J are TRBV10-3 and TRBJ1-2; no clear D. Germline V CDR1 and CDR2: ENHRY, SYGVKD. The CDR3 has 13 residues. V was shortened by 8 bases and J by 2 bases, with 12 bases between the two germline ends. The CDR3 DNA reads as TGTGCCATCCACGGACGGAGGAACTATGGCTACACCTTC. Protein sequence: CAIHGRRNYGYTF.

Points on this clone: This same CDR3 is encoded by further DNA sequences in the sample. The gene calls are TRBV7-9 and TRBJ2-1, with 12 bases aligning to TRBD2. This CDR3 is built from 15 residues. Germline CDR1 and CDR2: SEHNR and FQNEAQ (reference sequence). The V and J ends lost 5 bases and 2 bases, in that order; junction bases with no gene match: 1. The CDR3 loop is CASSPSGGAYNEQFF. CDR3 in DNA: TGTGCCAGCAGCCCTAGCGGGGGGGCCTACAATGAGCAGTTCTTC.

The CDR3 sequence: CASSRTGTGAIHEQFF. CDR3 nucleotides: TGTGCCAGCAGCCGGACCGGGACAGGGGCAATCCATGAGCAGTTCTTC. The gene calls are TRBV21-1 and TRBJ2-1; the table calls TRBD1, which could not be checked here. TRBV21-1 is noted as a pseudogene. This CDR3 contains 16 residues.

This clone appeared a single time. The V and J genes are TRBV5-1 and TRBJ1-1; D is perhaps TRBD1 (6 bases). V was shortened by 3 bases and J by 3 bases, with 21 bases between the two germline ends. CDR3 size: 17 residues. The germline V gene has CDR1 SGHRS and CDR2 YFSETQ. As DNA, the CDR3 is TGCGCCAGCAGCTGGGGGCTGGGGACGATCGCTGACACTGAAGCTTTCTTT. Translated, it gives CASSWGLGTIADTEAFF.

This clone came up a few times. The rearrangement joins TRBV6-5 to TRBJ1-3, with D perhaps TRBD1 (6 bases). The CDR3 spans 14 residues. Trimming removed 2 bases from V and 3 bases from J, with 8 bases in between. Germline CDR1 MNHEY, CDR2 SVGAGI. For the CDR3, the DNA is TGTGCCAGCAGTTACGCAGGGGTTGGAAACACCATATATTTT. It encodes CASSYAGVGNTIYF.

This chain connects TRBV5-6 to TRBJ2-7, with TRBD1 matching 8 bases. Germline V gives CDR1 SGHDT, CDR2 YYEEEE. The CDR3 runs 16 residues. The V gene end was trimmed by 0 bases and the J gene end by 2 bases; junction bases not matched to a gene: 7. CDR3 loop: CASSLVWAGGTYEQYF. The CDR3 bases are TGTGCCAGCAGCTTGGTCTGGGCAGGGGGCACCTACGAGCAGTACTTC. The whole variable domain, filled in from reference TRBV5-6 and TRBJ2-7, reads DAGVTQSPTHLIKTRGQQVTLRCSPKSGHDTVSWYQQALGQGPQFIFQYYEEEERQRGNFPDRFSGHQFPNYSSELNVNALLLGDSALYLCASSLVWAGGTYEQYFGPGTRLTVT.

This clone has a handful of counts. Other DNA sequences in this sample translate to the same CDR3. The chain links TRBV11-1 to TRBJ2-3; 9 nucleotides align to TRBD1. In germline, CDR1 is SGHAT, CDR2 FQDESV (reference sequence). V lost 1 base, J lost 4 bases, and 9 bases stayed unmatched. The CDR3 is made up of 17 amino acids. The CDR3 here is CASSLDRGQGLSDTQYF. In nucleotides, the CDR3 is TGTGCCAGCAGCTTAGATCGGGGACAGGGCCTTTCAGATACGCAGTATTTT.

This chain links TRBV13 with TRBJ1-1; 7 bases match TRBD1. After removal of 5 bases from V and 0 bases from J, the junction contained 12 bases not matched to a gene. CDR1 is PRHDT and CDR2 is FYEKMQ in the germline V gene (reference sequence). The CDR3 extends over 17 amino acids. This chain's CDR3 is CASSPSPGTAMNTEAFF. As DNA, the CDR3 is TGTGCCAGCAGCCCCAGTCCCGGGACAGCCATGAACACTGAAGCTTTCTTT.

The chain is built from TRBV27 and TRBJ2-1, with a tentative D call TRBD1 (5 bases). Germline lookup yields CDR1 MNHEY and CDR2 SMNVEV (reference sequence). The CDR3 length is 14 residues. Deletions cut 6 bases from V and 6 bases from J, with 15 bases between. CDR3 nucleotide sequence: TGTGCCAGCAGACGACATCAGGGATCCAATGAGCAGTTCTTC. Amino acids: CASRRHQGSNEQFF.

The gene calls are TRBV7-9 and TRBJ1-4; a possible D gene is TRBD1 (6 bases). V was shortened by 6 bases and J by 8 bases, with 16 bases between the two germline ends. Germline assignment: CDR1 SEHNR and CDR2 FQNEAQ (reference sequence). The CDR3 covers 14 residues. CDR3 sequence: CASRSGAHAEKLFF. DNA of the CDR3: TGTGCCAGCAGATCAGGGGCCCATGCAGAAAAACTGTTTTTT. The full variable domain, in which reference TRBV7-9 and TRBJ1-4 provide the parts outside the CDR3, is DTGVSQNPRHKITKRGQNVTFRCDPISEHNRLYWYRQTLGQGPEFLTYFQNEAQLEKSRLLSDRFSAERPKGSFSTLEIQRTEQGDSAMYLCASRSGAHAEKLFFGSGTQLSVL.

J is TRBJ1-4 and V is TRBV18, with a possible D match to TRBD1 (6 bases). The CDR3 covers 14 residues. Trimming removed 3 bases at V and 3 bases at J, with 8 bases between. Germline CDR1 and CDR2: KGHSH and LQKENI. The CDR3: CASSPGAANEKLFF. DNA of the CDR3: TGTGCCAGCTCACCGGGGGCTGCTAATGAAAAACTGTTTTTT.

Here the CDR3 DNA reads TGTGCCAGCAGCCAAGAGGTAACGCAAGAGACCCAGTACTTC. Amino acids: CASSQEVTQETQYF. The V gene is TRBV2, the J gene TRBJ2-5; D not certain. The germline V and J ends were trimmed by 6 bases and 2 bases, with 13 bases remaining between them. CDR1 is SNHLY and CDR2 is FYNNEI in the germline V gene. There are 14 residues in the CDR3.

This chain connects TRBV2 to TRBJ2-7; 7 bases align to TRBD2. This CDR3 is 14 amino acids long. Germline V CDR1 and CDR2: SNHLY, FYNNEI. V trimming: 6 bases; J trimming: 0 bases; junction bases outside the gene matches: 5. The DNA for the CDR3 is TGTGCCAGCAGAGCGGGACGGAGCTCCTACGAGCAGTACTTC. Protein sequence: CASRAGRSSYEQYF.

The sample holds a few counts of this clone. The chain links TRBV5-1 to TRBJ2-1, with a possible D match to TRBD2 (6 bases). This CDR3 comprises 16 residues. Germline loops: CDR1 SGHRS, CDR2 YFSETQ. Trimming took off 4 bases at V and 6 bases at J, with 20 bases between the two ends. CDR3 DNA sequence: TGCGCCAGCAGCCACGGACACATGGGGGGATTCAATGAGCAGTTCTTC. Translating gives CASSHGHMGGFNEQFF.

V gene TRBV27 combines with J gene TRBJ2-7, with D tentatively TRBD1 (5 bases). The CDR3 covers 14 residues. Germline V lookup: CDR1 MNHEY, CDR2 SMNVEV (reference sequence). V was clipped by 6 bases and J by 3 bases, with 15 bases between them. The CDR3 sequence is CASSQDSPGYEQYF. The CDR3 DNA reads TGTGCCAGCAGCCAAGACAGTCCAGGCTACGAGCAGTACTTC.

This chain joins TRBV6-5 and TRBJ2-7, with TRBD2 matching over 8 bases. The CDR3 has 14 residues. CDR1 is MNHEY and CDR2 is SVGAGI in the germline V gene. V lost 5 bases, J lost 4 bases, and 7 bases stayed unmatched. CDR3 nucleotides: TGTGCCAGCAGTGGCGGGGGGACCATTTACGAGCAGTACTTC. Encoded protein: CASSGGGTIYEQYF.

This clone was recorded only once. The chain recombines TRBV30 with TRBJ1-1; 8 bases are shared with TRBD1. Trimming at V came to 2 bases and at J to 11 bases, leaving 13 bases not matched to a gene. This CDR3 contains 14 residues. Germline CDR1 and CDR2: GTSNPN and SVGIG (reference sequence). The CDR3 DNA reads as TGTGCCTGGAGTAGGACAGGGTCCGTGAATAGGGCTTTCTTT. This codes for CAWSRTGSVNRAFF.

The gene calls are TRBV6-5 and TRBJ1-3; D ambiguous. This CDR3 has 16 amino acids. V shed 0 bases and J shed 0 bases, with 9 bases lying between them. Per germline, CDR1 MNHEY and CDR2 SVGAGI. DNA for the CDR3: TGTGCCAGCAGTTACTCGCAGCGGCACTCTGGAAACACCATATATTTT. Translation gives CASSYSQRHSGNTIYF.

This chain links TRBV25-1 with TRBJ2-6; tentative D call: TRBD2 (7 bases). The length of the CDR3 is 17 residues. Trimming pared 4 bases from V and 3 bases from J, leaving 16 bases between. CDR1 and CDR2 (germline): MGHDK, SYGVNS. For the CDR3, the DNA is TGTGCCAGCAGTGCCCTTCGGGGGGCTGGTGGGGCCAACGTCCTGACTTTC. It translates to CASSALRGAGGANVLTF.

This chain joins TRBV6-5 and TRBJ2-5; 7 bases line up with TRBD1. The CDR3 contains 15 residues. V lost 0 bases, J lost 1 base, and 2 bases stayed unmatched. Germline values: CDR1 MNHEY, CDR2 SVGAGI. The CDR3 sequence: CASSYSRDSQETQYF. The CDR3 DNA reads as TGTGCCAGCAGTTACTCCCGGGACAGCCAAGAGACCCAGTACTTC.

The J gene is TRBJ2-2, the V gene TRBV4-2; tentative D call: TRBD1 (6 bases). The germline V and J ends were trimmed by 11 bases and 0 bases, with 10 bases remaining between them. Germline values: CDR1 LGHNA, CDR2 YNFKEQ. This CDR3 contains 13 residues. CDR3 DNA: TGTGCCGCCAGGGGTTCGAACACCGGGGAGCTGTTTTTT. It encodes CAARGSNTGELFF.

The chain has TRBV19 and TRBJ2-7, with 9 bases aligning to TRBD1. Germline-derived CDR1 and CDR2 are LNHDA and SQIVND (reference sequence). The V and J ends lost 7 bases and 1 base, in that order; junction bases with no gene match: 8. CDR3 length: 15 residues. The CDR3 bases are TGTGCCAGTACTATCTCCGGGACAGGGTCCTACGAGCAGTACTTC. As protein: CASTISGTGSYEQYF.

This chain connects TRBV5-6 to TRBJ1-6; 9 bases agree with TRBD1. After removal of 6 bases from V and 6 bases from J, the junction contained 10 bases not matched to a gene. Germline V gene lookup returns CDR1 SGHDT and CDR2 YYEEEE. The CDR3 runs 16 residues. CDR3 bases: TGTGCCAGCATCGATTCCGGGACAGGGTTTAATTCACCCCTCCACTTT. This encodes CASIDSGTGFNSPLHF.